This T cell receptor (beta chain) was captured by sequencing in a study of T cell changes during pregnancy in multiple sclerosis. The method was immunoSEQ multiplex PCR; TCRdb's version includes in-frame clones alone and lacks a portion of them. Of around 50,000 clones in the sample, 94% were seen once. This TCR came from a female donor with multiple sclerosis, enrolled in a pregnancy study. The sample in question was CD4+ T cells from peripheral blood mononuclear cells, obtained in the first trimester of pregnancy.

The CDR3 sequence is CASSLAAAGDTEAFF. The CDR3 coding sequence is TGTGCCAGCAGCTTAGCAGCGGCTGGGGACACTGAAGCTTTCTTT. The gene calls are TRBV7-2 and TRBJ1-1, with D uncertain. Trimming took 0 bases from V and 3 from J, leaving 11 bases between them. CDR3 length equals 15 residues. CDR1 SGHTA and CDR2 FQGNSA come from the germline V gene.